The clone carrying this TCR beta chain showed up just a few times. The antigen is unknown. Alongside a J-beta primer mix, a sample-barcoded 5' primer served in a second PCR lasting about 7 to 12 cycles. TCRdb ran MiXCR on the 5' RACE reads and lists one entry per CDR3 protein. Of about 800,000 distinct CDR3 sequences listed, about 25% are singletons. Germline values: CDR1 MNHEY, CDR2 SVGEGT. V lost 8 bases, J lost 7 bases, and 12 bases stayed unmatched. The CDR3 is 16 residues long. This entry belongs to a study of blood T cells in healthy people across ages. Study-wide results and limits: Those diversity estimates obtained from one million T cells were thought to be underestimates.

The same data also went into a second study, on T cells of mothers and their children. This second study says: T cell clones that were persistent and microchimeric went undetected.

The chain couples TRBV6-2 or TRBV6-3 to TRBJ2-1, with 12 bases identical to TRBD2. Sample: blood. The receptor comes from a boy younger than 18 in good health. The CDR3 region has the DNA TGTGCCAGCTCCTTGGGTAAGACTAGCGGGGGAAATGAGCAGTTCTTC. This translates into CASSLGKTSGGNEQFF.